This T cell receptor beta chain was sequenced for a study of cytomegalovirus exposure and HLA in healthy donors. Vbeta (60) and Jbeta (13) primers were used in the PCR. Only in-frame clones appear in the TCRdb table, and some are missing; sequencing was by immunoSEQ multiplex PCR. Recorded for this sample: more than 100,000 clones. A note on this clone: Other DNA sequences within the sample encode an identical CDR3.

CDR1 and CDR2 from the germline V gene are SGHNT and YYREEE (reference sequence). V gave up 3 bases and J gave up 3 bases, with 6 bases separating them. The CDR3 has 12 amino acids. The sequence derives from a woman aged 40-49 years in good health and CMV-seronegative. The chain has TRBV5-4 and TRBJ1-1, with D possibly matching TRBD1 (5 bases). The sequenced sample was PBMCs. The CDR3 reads CASSSQDTEAFF. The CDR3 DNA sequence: TGTGCCAGCAGCTCACAGGACACTGAAGCTTTCTTT. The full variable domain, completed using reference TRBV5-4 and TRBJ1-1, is ETGVTQSPTHLIKTRGQQVTLRCSSQSGHNTVSWYQQALGQGPQFIFQYYREEENGRGNFPPRFSGLQFPNYSSELNVNALELDDSALYLCASSSQDTEAFFGQGTRLTVV.